The source of this T cell receptor (beta chain) is a study of T-cell reconstitution after alpha-beta-depleted transplantation in children. Study conclusions and caveats: T cells produced anew were the main source of T-cell counts and diversity one year after transplant.

The V end lost 4 bases, the J end lost 8 bases, and 18 bases lay between the germline ends. Germline-derived CDR1 and CDR2 are SGHTA and FQGNSA. The CDR3 has 15 residues. Researchers prepared the TCRbeta library using unique molecular identifiers, the study reports. TCRdb re-analysed the PCR reads in MiXCR, keeping a single row per CDR3 protein. The sample includes some 550,000 distinct CDR3 sequences, roughly 24% of them seen just once. This clonotype was detected many times. Its cognate antigen is unknown. This chain joins TRBV7-2 and TRBJ2-1, with a weak D call TRBD1 (6 bases). Source: PBMCs, mostly from graft donor cells, taken 360 days after TCRalphabeta/CD19-depleted stem cell transplant. The receptor was isolated from a boy younger than two who had a stem cell transplant for acute myeloid leukemia, so the T cells may come from the graft donor. This CDR3 is CASSSESQGWHEQFF. CDR3 nucleotides: TGTGCCAGCAGCTCCGAATCTCAGGGGTGGCATGAGCAGTTCTTC. Complete variable domain (other parts from reference TRBV7-2 and TRBJ2-1): GAGVSQSPSNKVTEKGKDVELRCDPISGHTALYWYRQSLGQGLEFLIYFQGNSAPDKSGLPSDRFSAERTGGSVSTLTIQRTQQEDSAVYLCASSSESQGWHEQFFGPGTRLTVL.